This T cell receptor (beta chain) was retrieved from a study of blood T cell repertoires in COVID-19. Trimming took 6 bases from V and 9 from J; bases not matched to a gene: 9. This CDR3 has 15 amino acids. The germline CDR1 and CDR2 sequences are MNHEY and SMNVEV (reference sequence). Residents of approximately 25 US areas, aged about 18 to 95 years, made up the participants. Recovered Cohort 3 donors showed two negative PCRs, clearance, or symptom resolution. This clone has a single count. Original processing notes: Quantification of nucleated cells was approximated via reference gene primer amplification. Produced via immunoSEQ multiplex PCR; TCRdb's table is partial and in-frame only. V and J calls and clone size are those listed in that table; D and trimming were worked out from the DNA. The sample lists about 170,000 clones, roughly four fifths seen once, with around 12% in the top ten.

The genes are TRBV27 and TRBJ2-1; 12 positions agree with TRBD2. This clonotype originated in a man aged 50 or older who had recovered from COVID-19. Sequencing input: PBMCs or T cells enriched from blood (not recorded which). The CDR3 coding sequence is TGTGCCAGCAGCAAATTACTAGCGGGGGGATCTGAGCAGTTCTTC. Its translation is CASSKLLAGGSEQFF.